What follows is one TCR beta chain and its context. The data originate from a study of T cell changes during pregnancy in multiple sclerosis. Assay: immunoSEQ multiplex PCR; the TCRdb copy retains only in-frame clones and omits some. The sample consists of about 59,000 clones, 92% of them appearing once. Trimming left V 5 bases short and J 0 bases short, with 11 bases between. CDR1 is LNHDA, CDR2 SQIVND, per germline (reference sequence). The CDR3 length is 14 residues. The chain carries TRBV19 and TRBJ2-7; tentatively, D is TRBD2 (5 bases). The sequencing used peripheral blood, collected in the first trimester of pregnancy. This TCR came from a female donor with multiple sclerosis, enrolled in a pregnancy study. The CDR3 sequence is CASSETGNSYEQYF. The CDR3 region has the DNA TGTGCCAGTAGTGAGACGGGGAACTCCTACGAGCAGTACTTC. The variable domain in full, completed from reference TRBV19 and TRBJ2-7, reads DGGITQSPKYLFRKEGQNVTLSCEQNLNHDAMYWYRQDPGQGLRLIYYSQIVNDFQKGDIAEGYSVSREKKESFPLTVTSAQKNPTAFYLCASSETGNSYEQYFGPGTRLTVT.